The next 21 T cell receptor beta chains were all read from a single sample in a study of metastatic and nonmetastatic thyroid tumors. Ahead of thyroid surgery, no patient had received treatment of any kind. TCRdb re-called clones from the PCR reads using MiXCR. Of about 35,000 clones in the sample, 30% to 40% were seen once. Sequenced input: tumor tissue. These receptors all stem from a female donor with papillary thyroid cancer or a benign thyroid nodule (not recorded which). Some clones in this sample may be carry-over from other donors' samples.

V gene TRBV20-1 combines with J gene TRBJ2-2; 8 bases map to TRBD2. V trimming: 3 bases; J trimming: 4 bases; junction bases outside the gene matches: 1. The germline V gene encodes CDR1 DFQATT and CDR2 SNEGSKA (reference sequence). This CDR3 is 13 amino acids long. CDR3 in amino acids: CSASGGATGELFF. In nucleotides, the CDR3 is TGCAGTGCTAGCGGGGGGGCCACCGGGGAGCTGTTTTTT.

In its sample, this clone was seen a few times. It may be a read error: a sequence one base away is much more abundant. This chain uses TRBV28 with TRBJ2-1; the D call may be TRBD1 or TRBD2 (5 bases each). CDR1 and CDR2 from the germline V gene are MDHEN and SYDVKM. The length of the CDR3 is 14 residues. The CDR3 sequence: CASSWGPSYNEQLF. The CDR3 nucleotides are TGTGCCAGCAGCTGGGGACCTTCCTACAATGAGCAGCTCTTC.

There are a few counts of this clone. The chain recombines TRBV12-3 or TRBV12-4 with TRBJ2-7; D unresolved. This CDR3 region has 15 residues. V lost 6 bases and J lost 2, with 17 bases in between. CDR3: CASSSDGTLTYEQYF. DNA for the CDR3: TGTGCCAGCAGCTCCGACGGAACCCTCACCTACGAGCAGTACTTC.

The rearrangement joins TRBV13 to TRBJ2-7, with D perhaps TRBD2 (5 bases). The germline gives CDR1 PRHDT, CDR2 FYEKMQ (reference sequence). Trimming shortened V by 3 bases and J by 4 bases, and 22 bases separated the two germline ends. This CDR3 is built from 17 residues. CDR3: CASSLSVTERKDYEQYF. The CDR3 nucleotides are TGTGCCAGCAGCTTGTCGGTAACCGAGCGGAAGGATTACGAGCAGTACTTC.

This sequence joins TRBV11-1 and TRBJ2-3, with 10 positions matching TRBD2. V lost 1 base, J lost 3 bases, and 4 bases stayed unmatched. CDR1 is SGHAT and CDR2 is FQDESV in the germline V gene (reference sequence). The length of the CDR3 is 16 residues. CDR3 coding DNA: TGTGCCAGCAGCTTAGGCTCTAGCGGGGGTACAGATACGCAGTATTTT. This translates into CASSLGSSGGTDTQYF.

This clone appeared a single time. The chain has TRBV12-3 or TRBV12-4 and TRBJ2-7; the D call may be TRBD1 or TRBD2 (5 bases each). The CDR3 sequence is 14 residues long. Trimming took off 2 bases at V and 3 bases at J, with 11 bases between the two ends. CDR3: CASSLKGPGYEQYF. CDR3 in DNA: TGTGCCAGCAGTTTAAAGGGACCGGGCTACGAGCAGTACTTC.

The V and J genes are TRBV28 and TRBJ1-5, with no clear D. The V end was cut by 1 base, the J end by 0 bases, with 25 bases between. Germline V CDR1 and CDR2: MDHEN, SYDVKM. The CDR3 is made up of 21 amino acids. CDR3 protein: CASSLFAPFVGRRYSNQPQHF. The CDR3 DNA follows: TGTGCCAGCAGTTTATTTGCCCCATTTGTGGGAAGACGGTATAGCAATCAGCCCCAGCATTTT.

This chain links TRBV6-5 with TRBJ1-4, with TRBD1 identical over 9 bases. The CDR3 extends over 17 amino acids. Losses at the gene ends were 2 bases for V and 8 bases for J; bases not matched to a gene: 12. The germline CDR1 and CDR2 sequences are MNHEY and SVGAGI. Here the CDR3 reads CASSYGIPGQGDEKLFF. CDR3 bases: TGTGCCAGCAGTTACGGGATACCGGGACAGGGAGACGAAAAACTGTTTTTT.

Comments on this clone: The junction shows a germline mismatch at one end, possibly a read error. This chain connects TRBV27 to TRBJ2-1; D remains ambiguous. CDR1 MNHEY and CDR2 SMNVEV come from the germline V gene (reference sequence). CDR3 length equals 12 residues. For the CDR3, the DNA is TGTGCCAGCAGTCCCGCGACCCATTCTTGGGTCTTC. Its translation is CASSPATHSWVF.

The chain links TRBV28 to TRBJ2-7; 8 bases map to TRBD1. The CDR3 is 16 amino acids. Trimming took 5 bases from V and 5 from J; bases not matched to a gene: 14. Looked up from germline, CDR1 is MDHEN and CDR2 is SYDVKM. CDR3 amino acids: CASSPDRQGSGDEQYF. CDR3 bases: TGTGCCAGCAGTCCAGATCGACAGGGGTCCGGCGACGAGCAGTACTTC.

This clone was counted only a few times. The chain uses TRBV28 and TRBJ2-7; possible D gene TRBD1, 5 bases. Trimming removed 1 base at V and 4 bases at J, with 5 bases between. The CDR3 totals 12 residues. Germline lookup yields CDR1 MDHEN and CDR2 SYDVKM. CDR3 coding DNA: TGTGCCAGCAGTTTATCAGGGTACGAGCAGTACTTC. Translated, it gives CASSLSGYEQYF.

The CDR3 DNA reads TGTGCCAGCAGTCCCGGACAGGGGGCATCCTACGAGCAGTACTTC. Translating it yields CASSPGQGASYEQYF. V and J are TRBV2 and TRBJ2-7; 11 nucleotides match TRBD1. Per germline, CDR1 SNHLY and CDR2 FYNNEI. Unmatched junction bases numbered 4, after V lost 5 bases and J lost 1 base. This CDR3 has 15 amino acids.

This clone was seen only once. This chain's CDR3 is CASTPTPSTVTDTQYF. In DNA form, the CDR3 reads TGTGCCAGCACCCCGACCCCGTCGACGGTCACAGATACGCAGTATTTT. This chain uses TRBV11-2 with TRBJ2-3; D is undetermined. Looked up from germline, CDR1 is SGHAT and CDR2 is FQNNGV. Trimming took off 7 bases at V and 2 bases at J, with 19 bases between the two ends. The CDR3 has 16 amino acids.

The chain joins TRBV7-8 to TRBJ2-2; 11 bases are a match to TRBD1. The CDR3 covers 15 residues. In germline, CDR1 is SGHVS, CDR2 FQNEAQ. Trimming at V came to 6 bases and at J to 5 bases, leaving 5 bases not matched to a gene. CDR3 nucleotide sequence: TGTGCCAGCAGATGGACAGGGGGCTTGACCGGGGAGCTGTTTTTT. This encodes CASRWTGGLTGELFF.

The chain combines TRBV28 with TRBJ1-5; no clear D gene. CDR1 is MDHEN, CDR2 SYDVKM, per germline. This CDR3 has 9 residues. V lost 8 bases and J lost 6, with 2 bases in between. CDR3 region: CASGQPQHF. The CDR3 nucleotides read TGTGCCAGCGGTCAGCCCCAGCATTTT.

The chain links TRBV5-1 to TRBJ2-3; TRBD2 matches 10 bases. This CDR3 contains 15 residues. J gave up 4 bases and V 2 bases, and 4 bases lay outside the gene matches. The germline CDR1 and CDR2 sequences are SGHRS and YFSETQ. The CDR3 loop is CASSLAGGRADTQYF. For the CDR3, the DNA is TGCGCCAGCAGCTTAGCGGGAGGGCGCGCAGATACGCAGTATTTT.

This clone was detected a few times. The gene calls are TRBV25-1 and TRBJ1-2; 9 bases agree with TRBD1. Trimming cost V 3 bases and J 4 bases; bases outside gene matches: 12. Per the germline V gene, CDR1 is MGHDK and CDR2 is SYGVNS. The CDR3 loop spans 17 amino acids. CDR3 DNA: TGTGCCAGCAGTGACCATAACCTGGGACAGGGCGGCTATGGCTACACCTTC. It encodes CASSDHNLGQGGYGYTF.

The rearrangement uses TRBV28 and TRBJ1-1, with D maybe TRBD1 (5 bases). The V end lost 5 bases, the J end lost 7 bases, and 14 bases lay between the germline ends. This CDR3 has 13 residues. From germline, CDR1 is MDHEN and CDR2 SYDVKM. This CDR3 is CASSNRGGIEAFF. In DNA, the CDR3 is TGTGCCAGCAGTAATCGGGGGGGTATTGAAGCTTTCTTT.

The rearrangement uses TRBV2 and TRBJ1-2; D gene ambiguous. Trimming took 2 bases from V and 7 from J, leaving 5 bases between them. CDR1 is SNHLY, CDR2 FYNNEI, per germline. This CDR3 spans 11 amino acids. The CDR3, as DNA: TGTGCCAGCAGTGAACTTGGTGGCTACACCTTC. Its translation: CASSELGGYTF.

The V gene is TRBV6-1, the J gene TRBJ1-5; 8 bases agree with TRBD1. The CDR3 sequence is 16 residues long. Germline assignment: CDR1 MNHNS and CDR2 SASEGT. The V gene end was trimmed by 6 bases and the J gene end by 1 base; junction bases not matched to a gene: 8. The CDR3 spells CASRPITGGSNQPQHF. CDR3 DNA: TGTGCCAGCAGACCTATTACAGGGGGGAGCAATCAGCCCCAGCATTTT.

This sequence joins TRBV20-1 and TRBJ2-2, with D possibly matching TRBD1 (5 bases). Germline CDR1 and CDR2: DFQATT and SNEGSKA (reference sequence). V lost 0 bases to trimming and J lost 5 bases, with 7 bases between them. The CDR3 runs to 13 residues. CDR3 in DNA: TGCAGTGCTAGAGAAGCAGGGACCGGGGAGCTGTTTTTT. The encoded protein is CSAREAGTGELFF.